This section outlines one TCR beta chain sequence together with its context. Its antigen remains unknown. The data stem from a study of post-analysis software for immune sequencing data. Study overall: Relapsing-remitting, secondary progressive and progressive-relapsing courses of multiple sclerosis were included. Study outcomes and limitations: Higher frequency in patients than in controls was seen for about five TRBV segments, with TRBV5-6, TRBV5-1 and TRBV20-1 among them. F-measure co-clustering was strong for batch-matched samples. A significant reduction in normalized Chao1 diversity was observed in multiple sclerosis patients versus controls.

Germline CDR1 and CDR2: SGHRS and YFSETQ. The V gene end was trimmed by 5 bases and the J gene end by 6 bases; junction bases not matched to a gene: 11. This CDR3 spans 16 amino acids. Incorporated into the TCR beta cDNA libraries were unique molecular identifiers, which served to reduce PCR and sequencing biases. With about 0.95 to 11 million T cells as the source, a few hundred thousand cDNA molecules resulted. Via MiXCR, TCRdb re-called the PCR reads, giving one row per CDR3 protein. The data contain over 300,000 distinct CDR3 sequences, around 33% of them singletons. The clonotype originates from a girl between 5 and 17 years old with multiple sclerosis. The V call is TRBV5-1, the J call TRBJ2-1; 10 nucleotides match TRBD2. The sequenced sample was blood. CDR3 nucleotide sequence: TGCGCCAGCAGTACTAGCGGGAACCTAGCGGGCAATGAGCAGTTCTTC. Translation: CASSTSGNLAGNEQFF.